This TCR beta chain was identified in a study of T cells in Graves' hyperthyroidism and ophthalmopathy. The overall study: Staff took peripheral blood when the initial diagnosis was made, before any treatment began.

Thyroid ultrasound, orbital computed tomography, clinical symptoms, and serum thyroxine and TRAb underpinned diagnoses. RNA transcripts provided the source from which TCR beta CDR3 regions were amplified. HTBI primers were the set used in a first-round RT-PCR of the TCR CDR3. TCRdb processed the multiplex PCR reads anew with MiXCR; each CDR3 protein has one entry. The sample gives about 400,000 distinct CDR3 sequences, more than 13% of which show up once; under 30% is in the top ten. From germline, CDR1 is SGHRS and CDR2 YFSETQ. This CDR3 comprises 15 residues. V shed 1 base, J shed 1 base, and the junction held 2 bases outside the gene matches.

Sequenced material: blood. V gene TRBV5-1 combines with J gene TRBJ2-5; TRBD2 matches at 9 bases. The clonotype comes from a man aged 45 to 65 with Graves' ophthalmopathy. CDR3 sequence: CASSLPSGAQETQYF. The CDR3 nucleotides are TGCGCCAGCAGCTTGCCTAGCGGGGCCCAAGAGACCCAGTACTTC.